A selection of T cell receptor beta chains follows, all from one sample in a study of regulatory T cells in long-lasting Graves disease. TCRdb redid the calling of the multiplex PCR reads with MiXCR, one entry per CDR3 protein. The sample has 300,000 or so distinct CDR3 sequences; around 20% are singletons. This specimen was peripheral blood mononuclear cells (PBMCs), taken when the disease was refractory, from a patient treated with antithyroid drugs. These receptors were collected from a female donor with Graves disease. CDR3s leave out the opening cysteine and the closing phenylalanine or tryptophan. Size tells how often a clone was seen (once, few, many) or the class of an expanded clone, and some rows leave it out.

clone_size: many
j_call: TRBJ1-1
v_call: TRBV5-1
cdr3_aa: ASSQGTANTEAF

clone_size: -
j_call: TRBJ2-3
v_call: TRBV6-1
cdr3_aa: ASSDRGSPDTQY

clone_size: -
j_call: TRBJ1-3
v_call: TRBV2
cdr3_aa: ASRRPGTDILGDTIY

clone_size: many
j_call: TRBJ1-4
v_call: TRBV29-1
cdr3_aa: SVNGGGNEKLF

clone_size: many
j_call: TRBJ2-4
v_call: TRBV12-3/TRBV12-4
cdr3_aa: ASSLYLSLGAKNIQY

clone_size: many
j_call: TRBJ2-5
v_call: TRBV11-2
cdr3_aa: ASSLAETGGHQY

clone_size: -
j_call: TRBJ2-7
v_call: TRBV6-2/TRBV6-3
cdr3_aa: AGRTWTGRIYEQY

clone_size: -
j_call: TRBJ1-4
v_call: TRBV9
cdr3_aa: ASSAGRREKLF

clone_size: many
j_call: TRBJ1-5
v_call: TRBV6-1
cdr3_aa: ASSLEGTQPQH

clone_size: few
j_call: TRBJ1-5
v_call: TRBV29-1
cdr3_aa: SVAGRSNQPQH

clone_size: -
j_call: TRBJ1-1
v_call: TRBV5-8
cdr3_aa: ASSLTLRGGNTEAF

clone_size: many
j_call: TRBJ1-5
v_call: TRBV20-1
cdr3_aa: SAGHRVGNQPQH

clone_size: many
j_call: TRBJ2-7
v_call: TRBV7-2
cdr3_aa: ASSHGTSGGPTQY

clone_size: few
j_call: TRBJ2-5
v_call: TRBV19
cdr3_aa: ASSILPGVQETQY

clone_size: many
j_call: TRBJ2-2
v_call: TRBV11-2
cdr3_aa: ASSLRGGGSTGELF

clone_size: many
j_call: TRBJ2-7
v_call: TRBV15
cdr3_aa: ATSRHRGYEQY

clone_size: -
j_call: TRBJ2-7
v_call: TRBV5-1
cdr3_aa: ASSLTGTAYEQY

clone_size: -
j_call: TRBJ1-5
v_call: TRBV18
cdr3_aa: ASSPRALPLNQPQH

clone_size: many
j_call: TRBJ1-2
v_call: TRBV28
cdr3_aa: ASSLWERANYGYT

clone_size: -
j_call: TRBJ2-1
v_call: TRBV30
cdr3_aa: AWSSTGGNEQF

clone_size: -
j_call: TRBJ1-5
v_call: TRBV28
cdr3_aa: ASRTWLTGVTQPQH

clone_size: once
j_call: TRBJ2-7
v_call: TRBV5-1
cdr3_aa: ASSLAVRALLNEQY

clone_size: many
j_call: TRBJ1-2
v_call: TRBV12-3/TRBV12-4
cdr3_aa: ASSLAQTEYGYT

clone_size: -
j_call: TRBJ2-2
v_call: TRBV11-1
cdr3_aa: ASSPTGAGRELF

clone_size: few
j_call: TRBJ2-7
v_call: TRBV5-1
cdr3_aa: ASSSNRGSYEQY

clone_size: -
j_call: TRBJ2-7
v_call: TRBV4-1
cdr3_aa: ASSQEFSVFRYEQY

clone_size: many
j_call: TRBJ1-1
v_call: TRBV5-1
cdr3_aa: ASSLEQGARTEAF

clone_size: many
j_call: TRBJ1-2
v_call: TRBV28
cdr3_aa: ASSLWREDGYT

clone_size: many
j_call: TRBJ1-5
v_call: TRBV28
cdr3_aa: ASSTAGGASNQPQH

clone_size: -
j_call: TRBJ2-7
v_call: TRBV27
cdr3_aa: ASSLATESYEQY

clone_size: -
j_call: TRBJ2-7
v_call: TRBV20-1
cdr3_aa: SARDPLLAGLFVEQY

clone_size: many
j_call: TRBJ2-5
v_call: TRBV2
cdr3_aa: ASSRILTSQY

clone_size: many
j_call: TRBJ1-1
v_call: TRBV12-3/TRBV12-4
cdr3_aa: ASSRQVSTEAF

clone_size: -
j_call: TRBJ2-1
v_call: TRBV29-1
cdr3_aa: SVASSYNEQF

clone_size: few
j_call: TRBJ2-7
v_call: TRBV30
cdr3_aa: AWSPPLFSGISYEQY